This T cell receptor (beta chain) was identified in a study of memory CD4+ T cells and cytomegalovirus serostatus. The sort gate was single viable CD3+CD4+CD8-CD45RO+ cells for memory CD4+ T cells. Sequenced by immunoSEQ multiplex PCR; TCRdb stores in-frame clones only, minus some. The sample shows 65,000 to 95,000 clones, less than 90% of them seen only once. The CDR3 runs to 14 residues. Germline V gives CDR1 SGHTA, CDR2 FQGTGA. Between the trimmed V and J ends, which lost 5 bases and 0 bases, there was a span of 10 bases. The sample taken for sequencing was memory CD4+ T cells from blood. The chain links TRBV7-3 to TRBJ1-1, with a tentative D call TRBD1 (5 bases). The receptor was isolated from an adult in good health and CMV-seronegative. In nucleotides, the CDR3 is TGTGCCAGCAGCGCGGGACTGCTGAACACTGAAGCTTTCTTT. This sequence encodes CASSAGLLNTEAFF.